This T cell receptor (beta chain) was observed in a study of blood T cells in healthy people across ages. The study, taken as a whole, reports: Estimated diversity that came from one million T cells was considered an underestimate. While age rose, TCR beta diversity per million T cells dropped in a roughly linear way. Comparison with aged donors showed that long-lived donors had more naive CD4+ cells and higher diversity.

The table lists this clonotype with a few counts. Its antigen is undetermined. The CDR3 consists of 12 residues. The germline gives CDR1 SGHRS, CDR2 YFSETQ. The germline V and J ends were trimmed by 0 bases and 13 bases, with 11 bases remaining between them. A second about 6 to 11 cycle PCR used barcoded and J-beta primers. Unique molecular identifiers of 12 random nucleotides labeled each cDNA. MiXCR, applied by TCRdb to the 5' RACE reads, yields one record per CDR3 protein. The table has roughly 1,800,000 distinct CDR3 sequences, approximately 50% seen once. The J gene is TRBJ2-1, the V gene TRBV5-1; D call uncertain. The sample was blood. This TCR came from a woman aged 35 to 49 in good health. CDR3 DNA sequence: TGCGCCAGCAGCTTGGGGTCGCCCCCCCAGTTCTTC. Encoded protein: CASSLGSPPQFF.